Detailed here is one T cell receptor (beta chain). Its specificity is unknown. The PCR ran on 60 Vbeta and 13 Jbeta primers. The data were produced by immunoSEQ multiplex PCR, yet TCRdb's version contains in-frame clones alone and is incomplete. This table has about 220,000 clones, 76% appearing once. This sample was included in a study of cytomegalovirus exposure and HLA in healthy donors. V shed 1 base and J shed 8 bases, with 17 bases lying between them. From germline, CDR1 is KGHSY and CDR2 FQNENV. The CDR3 is 16 amino acids. Findings and caveats of the study: Further analysis, carried out later, found HLA-associated TCR beta chains more clonally expanded than equally common other chains. In an earlier analysis, about 87% or about 30%: the productive usage of most TCR beta V segments.

J is TRBJ1-4 and V is TRBV16; D is perhaps TRBD1 (6 bases). The sequenced sample was PBMCs. The receptor was isolated from a young man in good health and CMV-seronegative. CDR3 nucleotides: TGTGCCAGCAGCCAATTCGTGGCACAGGGCGACGAAAAACTGTTTTTT. This sequence encodes CASSQFVAQGDEKLFF.